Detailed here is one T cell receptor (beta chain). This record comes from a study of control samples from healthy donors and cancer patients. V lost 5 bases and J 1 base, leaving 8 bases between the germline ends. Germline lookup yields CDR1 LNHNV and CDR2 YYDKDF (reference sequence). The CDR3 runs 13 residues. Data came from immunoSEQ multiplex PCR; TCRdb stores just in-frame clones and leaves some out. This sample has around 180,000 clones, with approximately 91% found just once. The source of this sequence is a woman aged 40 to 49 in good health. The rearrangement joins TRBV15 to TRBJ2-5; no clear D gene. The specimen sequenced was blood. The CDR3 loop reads CATSRASQETQYF. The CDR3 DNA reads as TGTGCCACCAGCCGTGCGTCCCAAGAGACCCAGTACTTC.